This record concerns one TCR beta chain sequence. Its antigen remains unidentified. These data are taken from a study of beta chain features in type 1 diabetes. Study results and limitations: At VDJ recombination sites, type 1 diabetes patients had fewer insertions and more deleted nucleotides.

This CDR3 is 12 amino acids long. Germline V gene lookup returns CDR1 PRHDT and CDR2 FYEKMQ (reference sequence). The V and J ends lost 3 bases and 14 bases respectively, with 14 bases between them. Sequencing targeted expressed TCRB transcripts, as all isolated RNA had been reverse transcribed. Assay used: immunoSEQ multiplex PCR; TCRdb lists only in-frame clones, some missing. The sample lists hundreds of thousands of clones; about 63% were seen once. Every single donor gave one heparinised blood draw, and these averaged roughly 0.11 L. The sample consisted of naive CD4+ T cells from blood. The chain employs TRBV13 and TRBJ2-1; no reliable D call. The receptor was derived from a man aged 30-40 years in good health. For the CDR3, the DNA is TGTGCCAGCAGCTTGGGATACCAATTTGAGTTCTTC. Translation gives CASSLGYQFEFF.